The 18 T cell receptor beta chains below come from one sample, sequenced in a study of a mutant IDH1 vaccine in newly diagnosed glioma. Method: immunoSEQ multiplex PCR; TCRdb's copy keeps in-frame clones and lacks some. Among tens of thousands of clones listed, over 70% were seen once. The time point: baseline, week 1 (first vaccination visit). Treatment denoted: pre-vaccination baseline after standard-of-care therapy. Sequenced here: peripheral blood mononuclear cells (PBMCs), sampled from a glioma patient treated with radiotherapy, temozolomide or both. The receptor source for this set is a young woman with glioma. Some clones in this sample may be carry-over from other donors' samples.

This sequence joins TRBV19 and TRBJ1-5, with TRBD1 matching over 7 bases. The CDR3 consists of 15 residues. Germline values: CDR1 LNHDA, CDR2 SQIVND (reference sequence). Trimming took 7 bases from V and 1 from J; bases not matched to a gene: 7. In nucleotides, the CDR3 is TGTGCCAGTAAGGATGACAGGGTGAGCAATCAGCCCCAGCATTTT. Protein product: CASKDDRVSNQPQHF.

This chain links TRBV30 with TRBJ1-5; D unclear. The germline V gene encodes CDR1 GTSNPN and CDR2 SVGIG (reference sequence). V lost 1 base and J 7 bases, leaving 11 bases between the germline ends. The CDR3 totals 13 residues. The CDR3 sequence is CAWSGGVSQPQHF. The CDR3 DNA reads TGTGCCTGGAGTGGAGGTGTCTCGCAGCCCCAGCATTTT.

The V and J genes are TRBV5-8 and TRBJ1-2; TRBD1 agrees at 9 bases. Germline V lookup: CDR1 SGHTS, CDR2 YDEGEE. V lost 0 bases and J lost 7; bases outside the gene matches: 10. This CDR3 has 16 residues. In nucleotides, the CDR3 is TGTGCCAGCAGCTTGGAAAGGGACAGGGAAAGGCTTGGCTACACCTTC. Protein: CASSLERDRERLGYTF.

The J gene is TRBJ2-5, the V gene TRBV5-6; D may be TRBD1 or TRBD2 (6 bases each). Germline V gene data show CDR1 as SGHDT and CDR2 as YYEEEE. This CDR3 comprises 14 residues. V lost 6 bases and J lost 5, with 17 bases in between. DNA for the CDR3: TGTGCCAGCACCGCAGCGGCCGGGGGCGAGACCCAGTACTTC. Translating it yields CASTAAAGGETQYF.

CDR3 region: CASRRDSTTGELFF. The DNA of the CDR3 is TGTGCCAGCCGAAGGGACTCTACGACCGGGGAGCTGTTTTTT. The chain joins TRBV25-1 to TRBJ2-2; D might be TRBD2 (6 bases). With 8 bases removed from V and 5 bases from J, the gap between germline ends came to 15 bases. The length of the CDR3 is 14 residues. The germline CDR1 and CDR2 sequences are MGHDK and SYGVNS.

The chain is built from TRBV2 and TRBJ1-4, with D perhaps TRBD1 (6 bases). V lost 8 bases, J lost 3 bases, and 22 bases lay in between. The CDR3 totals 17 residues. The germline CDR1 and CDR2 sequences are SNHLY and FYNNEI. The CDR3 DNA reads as TGTGCCAGCGAGTTATCAAGTGTAAGGGGGGCTAATGAAAAACTGTTTTTT. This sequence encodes CASELSSVRGANEKLFF. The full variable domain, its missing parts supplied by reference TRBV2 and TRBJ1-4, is EPEVTQTPSHQVTQMGQEVILRCVPISNHLYFYWYRQILGQKVEFLVSFYNNEISEKSEIFDDQFSVERPDGSNFTLKIRSTKLEDSAMYFCASELSSVRGANEKLFFGSGTQLSVL.

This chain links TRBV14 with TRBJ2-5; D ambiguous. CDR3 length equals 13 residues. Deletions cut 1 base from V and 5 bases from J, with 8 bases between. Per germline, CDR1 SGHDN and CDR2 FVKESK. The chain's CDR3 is CASSQGLRETQYF. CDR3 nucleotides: TGTGCCAGCAGCCAAGGCCTGAGGGAGACCCAGTACTTC.

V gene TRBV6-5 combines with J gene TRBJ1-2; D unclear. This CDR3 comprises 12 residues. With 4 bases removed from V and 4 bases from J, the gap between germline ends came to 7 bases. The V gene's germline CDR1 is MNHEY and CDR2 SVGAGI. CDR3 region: CASSFGPYGYTF. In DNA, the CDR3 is TGTGCCAGCAGTTTTGGACCCTATGGCTACACCTTC.

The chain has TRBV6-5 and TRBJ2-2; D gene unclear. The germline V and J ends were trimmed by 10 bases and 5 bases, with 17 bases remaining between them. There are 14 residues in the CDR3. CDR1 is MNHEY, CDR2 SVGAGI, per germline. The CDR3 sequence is CATRQQEQTGELFF. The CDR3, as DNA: TGTGCCACCCGCCAGCAGGAGCAAACCGGGGAGCTGTTTTTT.

CDR3 sequence (DNA): TGTGCCAGCAGCTTGGAGGGGACCGGAAATGAAAAACTGTTTTTT. The encoded protein is CASSLEGTGNEKLFF. J is TRBJ1-4 and V is TRBV5-4, with a weak D call TRBD1 (5 bases). Germline lookup yields CDR1 SGHNT and CDR2 YYREEE (reference sequence). This CDR3 comprises 15 residues. Trimming shortened V by 0 bases and J by 5 bases, and 11 bases separated the two germline ends.

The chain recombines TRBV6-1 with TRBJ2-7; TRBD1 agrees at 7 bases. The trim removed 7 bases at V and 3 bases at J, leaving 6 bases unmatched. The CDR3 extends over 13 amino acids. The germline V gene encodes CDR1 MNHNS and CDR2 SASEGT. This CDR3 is CASTGQVNYEQYF. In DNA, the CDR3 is TGTGCCAGCACTGGACAGGTTAACTACGAGCAGTACTTC.

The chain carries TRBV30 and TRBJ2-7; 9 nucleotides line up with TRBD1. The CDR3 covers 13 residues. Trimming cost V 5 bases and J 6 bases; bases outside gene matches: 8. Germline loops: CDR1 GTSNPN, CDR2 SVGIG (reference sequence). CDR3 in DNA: TGTGCCTGGTCCGGGACAGGGATGGGCGAGCAGTACTTC. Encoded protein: CAWSGTGMGEQYF.

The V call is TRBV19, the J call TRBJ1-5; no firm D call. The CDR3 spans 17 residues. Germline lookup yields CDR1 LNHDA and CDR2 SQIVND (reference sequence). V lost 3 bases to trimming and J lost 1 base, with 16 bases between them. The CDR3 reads CASSMLDTSRSNQPQHF. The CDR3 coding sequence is TGTGCCAGTAGTATGCTCGACACTTCGCGGAGCAATCAGCCCCAGCATTTT.

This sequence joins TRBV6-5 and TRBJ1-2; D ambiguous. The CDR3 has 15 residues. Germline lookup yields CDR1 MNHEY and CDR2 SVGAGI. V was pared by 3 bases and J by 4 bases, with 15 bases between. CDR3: CASSYVPTISYGYTF. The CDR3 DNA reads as TGTGCCAGCAGTTATGTGCCTACCATCAGCTATGGCTACACCTTC.

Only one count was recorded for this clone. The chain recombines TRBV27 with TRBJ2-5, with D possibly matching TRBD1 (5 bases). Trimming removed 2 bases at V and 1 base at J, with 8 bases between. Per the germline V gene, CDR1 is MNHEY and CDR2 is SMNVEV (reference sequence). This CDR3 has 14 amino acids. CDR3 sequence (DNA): TGTGCCAGCAGTTTAGGACATCCCCAAGAGACCCAGTACTTC. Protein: CASSLGHPQETQYF.

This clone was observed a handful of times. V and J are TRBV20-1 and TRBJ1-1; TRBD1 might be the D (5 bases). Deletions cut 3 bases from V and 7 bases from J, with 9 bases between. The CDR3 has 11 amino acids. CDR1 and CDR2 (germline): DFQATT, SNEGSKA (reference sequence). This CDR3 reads CSARNRREAFF. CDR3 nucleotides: TGCAGTGCTAGGAACAGGCGTGAAGCTTTCTTT.

The CDR3 reads CASSLAWKNTEAFF. The CDR3 nucleotides are TGTGCCAGCAGCTTGGCCTGGAAGAACACTGAAGCTTTCTTT. J is TRBJ1-1 and V is TRBV5-8; D gene uncertain. The CDR3 totals 14 residues. Germline assignment: CDR1 SGHTS and CDR2 YDEGEE. Trimming shortened V by 0 bases and J by 1 base, and 7 bases separated the two germline ends.

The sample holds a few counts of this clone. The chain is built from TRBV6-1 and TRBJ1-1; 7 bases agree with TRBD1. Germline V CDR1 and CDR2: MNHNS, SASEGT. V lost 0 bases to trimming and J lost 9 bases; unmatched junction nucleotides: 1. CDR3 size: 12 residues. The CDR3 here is CASSEARGQAFF. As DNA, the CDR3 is TGTGCCAGCAGTGAAGCAAGGGGGCAAGCTTTCTTT.